This entry lists 18 T cell receptor beta chains sequenced from one sample in a study of blood T cell repertoires in COVID-19. The data were produced by immunoSEQ multiplex PCR, yet TCRdb's version contains in-frame clones alone and is incomplete. The sample consists of about 9,000 clones, around four fifths of them appearing once. Material: peripheral blood. The receptor source for this set is a human donor in a cohort sampled during active COVID-19.

The gene calls are TRBV18 and TRBJ2-7, with 15 bases matching TRBD2. This CDR3 comprises 17 residues. V gave up 4 bases and J gave up 2 bases; unmatched junction bases: 6. Germline V CDR1 and CDR2: KGHSH, LQKENI. CDR3 loop: CASSRGTSGGTTYEQYF. CDR3 sequence (DNA): TGTGCCAGCTCACGCGGGACTAGCGGGGGGACTACCTACGAGCAGTACTTC.

The chain uses TRBV7-2 and TRBJ2-7; 8 bases align to TRBD1. Losses at the gene ends were 4 bases for V and 6 bases for J; bases not matched to a gene: 2. The CDR3 length is 12 residues. CDR1 and CDR2 from the germline V gene are SGHTA and FQGNSA. Here the CDR3 reads CASSSDRAEQYF. CDR3 nucleotides: TGTGCCAGCAGCTCGGACAGGGCCGAGCAGTACTTC.

The gene calls are TRBV6-4 and TRBJ2-1, with D tentatively TRBD2 (5 bases). The CDR3 runs to 13 residues. Per germline, CDR1 MRHNA and CDR2 SNTAGT. Trimming pared 6 bases from V and 10 bases from J, leaving 16 bases between. CDR3 DNA sequence: TGTGCCAGCAGCCGCGAGGCCGGGATGGAGCAGTTCTTC. It yields the protein CASSREAGMEQFF.

The chain uses TRBV7-2 and TRBJ2-5; TRBD1 might be the D (6 bases). The germline gives CDR1 SGHTA, CDR2 FQGNSA. CDR3 size: 15 residues. V lost 5 bases and J lost 5, with 18 bases in between. The DNA for the CDR3 is TGTGCCAGCAGCGAAGGGCAGGGGCGAGGTGAGACCCAGTACTTC. Protein: CASSEGQGRGETQYF. The full variable domain, in which reference TRBV7-2 and TRBJ2-5 provide the parts outside the CDR3, is GAGVSQSPSNKVTEKGKDVELRCDPISGHTALYWYRQSLGQGLEFLIYFQGNSAPDKSGLPSDRFSAERTGGSVSTLTIQRTQQEDSAVYLCASSEGQGRGETQYFGPGTRLLVL.

The chain couples TRBV10-3 to TRBJ1-2, with TRBD1 matching over 9 bases. V shed 6 bases, J shed 6 bases, and the junction held 8 bases outside the gene matches. Germline V CDR1 and CDR2: ENHRY, SYGVKD. This CDR3 region has 14 residues. The CDR3 nucleotides are TGTGCCATCAGCCAACAGGGGGCGGGAGATGGCTACACCTTC. Translating gives CAISQQGAGDGYTF.

The rearrangement links TRBV19 to TRBJ1-2; TRBD1 matches at 8 bases. The CDR3 runs to 14 residues. Germline V gene data show CDR1 as LNHDA and CDR2 as SQIVND (reference sequence). V lost 4 bases to trimming and J lost 8 bases; unmatched junction nucleotides: 9. CDR3 DNA sequence: TGTGCCAGTAGTACCCCGGACAGGGCACGGGGCTACACCTTC. Translated, it gives CASSTPDRARGYTF.

V usage is TRBV28 and J usage is TRBJ1-1; D remains ambiguous. Germline CDR1 MDHEN, CDR2 SYDVKM. The germline V and J ends were trimmed by 7 bases and 3 bases, with 9 bases remaining between them. This CDR3 contains 12 residues. CDR3 sequence: CASMRWHTEAFF. The CDR3 DNA follows: TGTGCCAGCATGAGGTGGCACACTGAAGCTTTCTTT.

This clone was seen just once. The rearrangement joins TRBV6-1 to TRBJ2-6, with unresolved D. The CDR3 loop spans 13 amino acids. Germline CDR1 reads MNHNS; CDR2 reads SASEGT. V shed 3 bases and J shed 2 bases, with 2 bases lying between them. The CDR3 reads CASSDTGANVLTF. CDR3 sequence (DNA): TGTGCCAGCAGTGACACTGGGGCCAACGTCCTGACTTTC.

This clone was counted a single time. The chain uses TRBV30 and TRBJ2-2; 7 nucleotides align to TRBD2. This CDR3 comprises 14 residues. Germline assignment: CDR1 GTSNPN and CDR2 SVGIG (reference sequence). The V and J ends lost 2 bases and 7 bases, in that order; junction bases with no gene match: 7. CDR3: CAWSRGDSGGELFF. The CDR3 nucleotides are TGTGCCTGGAGTCGGGGGGATTCGGGCGGGGAGCTGTTTTTT.

CDR3: CASSQDTSSGNTIYF. As DNA, the CDR3 is TGTGCCAGCAGCCAGGACACGAGCTCTGGAAACACCATATATTTT. The chain joins TRBV7-2 to TRBJ1-3, with D tentatively TRBD1 (5 bases). V dropped 5 bases and J dropped 0 bases, with 11 bases sitting between them. The CDR3 extends over 15 amino acids. Germline assignment: CDR1 SGHTA and CDR2 FQGNSA.

The chain combines TRBV5-1 with TRBJ2-1; possible D gene TRBD1, 5 bases. From germline, CDR1 is SGHRS and CDR2 YFSETQ. V was cut by 0 bases and J by 8 bases, with 15 bases left in between. The CDR3 contains 15 residues. The CDR3 sequence: CASSLGQQGMDEQFF. Here the CDR3 DNA reads TGCGCCAGCAGCTTGGGACAGCAAGGTATGGATGAGCAGTTCTTC. The full variable domain, its missing parts supplied by reference TRBV5-1 and TRBJ2-1, is KAGVTQTPRYLIKTRGQQVTLSCSPISGHRSVSWYQQTPGQGLQFLFEYFSETQRNKGNFPGRFSGRQFSNSRSEMNVSTLELGDSALYLCASSLGQQGMDEQFFGPGTRLTVL.

The chain recombines TRBV18 with TRBJ2-1; a weak D match, TRBD2 (6 bases). This CDR3 comprises 15 residues. V was clipped by 2 bases and J by 10 bases, with 18 bases between them. Germline-derived CDR1 and CDR2 are KGHSH and LQKENI. In DNA form, the CDR3 reads TGTGCCAGCTCACCAGTTGGCGATAGCGGTGGGGAGCAGTTCTTC. Protein product: CASSPVGDSGGEQFF.

This clone was observed a few times. This sequence joins TRBV6-4 and TRBJ1-2, with TRBD1 identical over 8 bases. Germline V CDR1 and CDR2: MRHNA, SNTAGT. Trimming cost V 4 bases and J 4 bases; bases outside gene matches: 8. The CDR3 loop spans 15 amino acids. For the CDR3, the DNA is TGTGCCAGCAGTGCCACCGGGACAGGCCTCTATGGCTACACCTTC. Its protein is CASSATGTGLYGYTF.

In DNA, the CDR3 is TGTGCCATCAGTGCGTGGCAGGGGAACACTGAAGCTTTCTTT. It encodes CAISAWQGNTEAFF. The chain couples TRBV10-3 to TRBJ1-1; weak D call: TRBD1 (5 bases). Germline V gene sequence: CDR1 ENHRY, CDR2 SYGVKD. The CDR3 is 14 amino acids. Trimming stripped 4 bases from V and 1 base from J, with 10 bases between.

This clone showed up just a few times. This sequence joins TRBV9 and TRBJ1-5; D remains ambiguous. The V gene's germline CDR1 is SGDLS and CDR2 YYNGEE. CDR3 length equals 14 residues. V dropped 3 bases and J dropped 2 bases, with 9 bases sitting between them. The CDR3 nucleotides are TGTGCCAGCAGCGCCCACGGTGGCAATCAGCCCCAGCATTTT. This sequence encodes CASSAHGGNQPQHF.

V usage is TRBV18 and J usage is TRBJ1-2; 10 nucleotides align to TRBD1. This CDR3 spans 16 amino acids. V was clipped by 4 bases and J by 7 bases; unmatched bases: 12. CDR1 and CDR2 from the germline V gene are KGHSH and LQKENI. The CDR3 loop reads CASSLGTGAVHSGYTF. DNA for the CDR3: TGTGCCAGCTCACTTGGGACAGGGGCGGTACACAGTGGCTACACCTTC.

This sequence joins TRBV19 and TRBJ1-2; TRBD1 might be the D (5 bases). This CDR3 has 13 residues. Germline V lookup: CDR1 LNHDA, CDR2 SQIVND (reference sequence). Trimming shortened V by 9 bases and J by 0 bases, and 11 bases separated the two germline ends. The CDR3 nucleotides are TGTGCCAGAGAAGGGGCCGCTAACTATGGCTACACCTTC. It specifies CAREGAANYGYTF.

CDR3 in amino acids: CASSLEKDQPQHF. CDR3 sequence (DNA): TGTGCCAGCAGTTTGGAGAAGGATCAGCCCCAGCATTTT. The V gene is TRBV27, the J gene TRBJ1-5; D gene ambiguous. The germline V gene encodes CDR1 MNHEY and CDR2 SMNVEV (reference sequence). Trimming took off 3 bases at V and 5 bases at J, with 8 bases between the two ends. CDR3 length: 13 amino acids.